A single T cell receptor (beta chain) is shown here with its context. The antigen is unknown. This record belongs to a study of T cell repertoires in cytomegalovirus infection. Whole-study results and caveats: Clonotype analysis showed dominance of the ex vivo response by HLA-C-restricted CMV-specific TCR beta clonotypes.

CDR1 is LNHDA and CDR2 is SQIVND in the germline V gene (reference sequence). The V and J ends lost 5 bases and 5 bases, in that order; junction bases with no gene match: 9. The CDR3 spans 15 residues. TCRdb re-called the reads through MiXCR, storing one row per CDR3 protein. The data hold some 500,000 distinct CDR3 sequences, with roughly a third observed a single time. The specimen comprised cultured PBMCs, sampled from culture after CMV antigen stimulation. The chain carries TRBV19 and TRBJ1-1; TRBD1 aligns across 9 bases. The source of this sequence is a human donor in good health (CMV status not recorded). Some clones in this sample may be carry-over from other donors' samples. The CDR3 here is CASSSSGTGRTEAFF. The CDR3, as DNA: TGTGCCAGTAGTTCATCGGGGACAGGGAGGACTGAAGCTTTCTTT. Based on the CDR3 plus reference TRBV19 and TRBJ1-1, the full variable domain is DGGITQSPKYLFRKEGQNVTLSCEQNLNHDAMYWYRQDPGQGLRLIYYSQIVNDFQKGDIAEGYSVSREKKESFPLTVTSAQKNPTAFYLCASSSSGTGRTEAFFGQGTRLTVV.